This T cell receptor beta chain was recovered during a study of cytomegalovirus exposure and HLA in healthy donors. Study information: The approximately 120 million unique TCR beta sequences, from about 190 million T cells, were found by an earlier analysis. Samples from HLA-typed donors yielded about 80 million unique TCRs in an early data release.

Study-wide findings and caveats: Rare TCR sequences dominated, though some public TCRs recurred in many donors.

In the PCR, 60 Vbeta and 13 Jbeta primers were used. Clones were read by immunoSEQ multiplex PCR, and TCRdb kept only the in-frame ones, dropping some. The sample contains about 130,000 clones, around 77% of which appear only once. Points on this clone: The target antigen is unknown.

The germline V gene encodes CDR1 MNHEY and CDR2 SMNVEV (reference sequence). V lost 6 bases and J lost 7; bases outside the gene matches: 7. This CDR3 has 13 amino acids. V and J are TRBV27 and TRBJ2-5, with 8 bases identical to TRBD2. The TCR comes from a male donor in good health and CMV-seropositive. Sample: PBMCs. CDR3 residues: CASRGLGAGTQYF. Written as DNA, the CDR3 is TGTGCCAGCAGGGGACTAGGGGCTGGGACCCAGTACTTC.